The rows below give T cell receptor beta chains drawn from one sample of a study of OX40 agonist ivuxolimab in advanced cancers. Libraries were prepared by immunoSEQ multiplex PCR; TCRdb keeps only in-frame clonotypes and omits some of them. The sample records fewer than 90,000 clones, around 90% being singletons. The specimen was CD4+ or CD8+ T cells sorted from blood, collected in a trial of the OX40 agonist ivuxolimab. The receptors were gathered from an adult with an advanced solid tumor such as melanoma, head and neck, liver or kidney cancer. CDR3s include the opening cysteine and the closing phenylalanine or tryptophan. The D gene is left open where the match is weak. The listing skips clone size in some rows; elsewhere it reads once, few, many or a size class.

TRBJ1-2	-	TRBV27	-	TGTGCCAGCAGTTTAAATTCGGGCTTTTATGGCTACACCTTC	CASSLNSGFYGYTF
TRBJ1-5	once	TRBV18	TRBD1	TGTGCCAGCTCCCCCGGACAGGATCAGCCCCAGCATTTT	CASSPGQDQPQHF
TRBJ2-1	-	TRBV7-3	-	TGTGCCAGCAGCTTAAACGCAGGCAATGAGCAGTTCTTC	CASSLNAGNEQFF
TRBJ2-1	-	TRBV21-1	-	TGTGCCAGCAGCAATAAACTTGCGGATGAGCAGTTCTTC	CASSNKLADEQFF
TRBJ1-4	-	TRBV28	-	TGTGCCAGCAGTTCGCCACAGGGTGCTAATGAAAAACTGTTTTTT	CASSSPQGANEKLFF
TRBJ2-2	-	TRBV19	TRBD1	TGTGCCAGTACGGGACCCGGGGACAGTCGATCCAACGCCGGGGAGCTGTTTTTT	CASTGPGDSRSNAGELFF
TRBJ1-4	-	TRBV6-6	-	TGTGCCAGCAGTTACGGGGAAGCAACTAATGAAAAACTGTTTTTT	CASSYGEATNEKLFF
TRBJ1-6	-	TRBV5-6	-	TGTGCCAGCAGCTTGGAAGGGAACAATTCACCCCTCCACTTT	CASSLEGNNSPLHF
TRBJ1-5	-	TRBV7-6	-	TGTGCCAGCAGCTTAAGGGTCAATCAGCCCCAGCATTTT	CASSLRVNQPQHF
TRBJ1-2	-	TRBV5-8	-	TGTGCCAGCAGCTTGGGGGCCAGCAGCAATATGGGCTACACCTTC	CASSLGASSNMGYTF
TRBJ1-3	-	TRBV2	TRBD1	TGTGCCAGCAGTGCCTCATACAGGGGCACATCTGGAAACACCATATATTTT	CASSASYRGTSGNTIYF
TRBJ2-2	-	TRBV27	TRBD2	TGTGCCAGCAGTTTATCGGGGGGGTCTCACACCGGGGAGCTGTTTTTT	CASSLSGGSHTGELFF
TRBJ1-1	-	TRBV5-1	-	TGCGCCAGCAGCTTGGTTGAGGGGGGGAACACTGAAGCTTTCTTT	CASSLVEGGNTEAFF
TRBJ2-3	-	TRBV29-1	TRBD2	TGCAGCGTTAATGGCGGGGGGGCCTCTGGGACAGATACGCAGTATTTT	CSVNGGGASGTDTQYF
TRBJ1-5	once	TRBV2	-	TGTGCCAGCAGTGGTGGCAGGGCACCAGGGCCCCAGCATTTT	CASSGGRAPGPQHF
TRBJ1-3	-	TRBV28	-	TGTGCCAGCAGTTCCGTCGGAATCTTCTCTGGAAACACCATATATTTT	CASSSVGIFSGNTIYF
TRBJ2-7	few	TRBV9	-	TGTGCCAGCAGCGTTGGACAGAGATCCTACGAGCAGTACTTC	CASSVGQRSYEQYF
TRBJ2-5	-	TRBV30	TRBD2	TGTGCCTGGGGGACTAGCGGGGCAGAGACCCAGTACTTC	CAWGTSGAETQYF
TRBJ1-2	-	TRBV28	-	TGTGCCAGCAGCTTTCCGGTCGGGACTAACTATGGCTACACCTTC	CASSFPVGTNYGYTF
TRBJ1-2	few	TRBV6-5	-	TGTGCCAGCAGTCCGGGGAGCTATGGCTACACCTTC	CASSPGSYGYTF
TRBJ2-5	-	TRBV5-4	-	TGTGCCAGCAGCCCGGGAGTTACTCCGGAAGAGACCCAGTACTTC	CASSPGVTPEETQYF
TRBJ2-7	-	TRBV5-6	TRBD1	TGTGCCAGCAGCCGAAAACAGGGGCTCTACGAGCAGTACTTC	CASSRKQGLYEQYF
TRBJ1-6	-	TRBV7-2	TRBD1	TGTGCCAGCAGCTTAGAGGGGGCTAGTTCACCCCTCCACTTT	CASSLEGASSPLHF
TRBJ2-2	-	TRBV5-6	-	TGTGCCAGCAGCTTGCGGTCCCCATCGAACACCGGGGAGCTGTTTTTT	CASSLRSPSNTGELFF
TRBJ1-2	-	TRBV7-2	-	TGTGCCAGCAGCTTGGCTGACGAGGGGCTGGGCTACACCTTC	CASSLADEGLGYTF
TRBJ2-3	-	TRBV5-6	-	TGTGCCAGCAGCTTCCAGGGGTCGCAGTATTTT	CASSFQGSQYF
TRBJ1-1	once	TRBV6-1	-	TGTGCCAGCATCCAACAGTTGAACACTGAAGCTTTCTTT	CASIQQLNTEAFF
TRBJ1-1	-	TRBV5-6	-	TGTGCCAGCAGCTTGGGGAATGAAAACACTGAAGCTTTCTTT	CASSLGNENTEAFF
TRBJ2-3	few	TRBV10-2	TRBD2	TGCGCCAGCAGTGACTACCCGACTAGCGGGTACACAGATACGCAGTATTTT	CASSDYPTSGYTDTQYF
TRBJ1-4	-	TRBV7-9	-	TGTGCCAGCAGCTTAGATCCAGTTCGGTTAGAACTGTTTTTT	CASSLDPVRLELFF
TRBJ1-5	-	TRBV7-9	-	TGTGCCAGCAGCTTTGAGGCACAGCCCCAGCATTTT	CASSFEAQPQHF
TRBJ1-2	-	TRBV5-5	-	TGTGCCAGCAGCACAGTCCCACCGCCATCTAACTATGGCTACACCTTC	CASSTVPPPSNYGYTF
TRBJ2-5	-	TRBV6-8	-	TGTGCCAGCAGTTACGAAGGGGAGCAGTACTTC	CASSYEGEQYF
TRBJ2-1	once	TRBV7-2	TRBD1	TGTGCCAGCAGCCCATCCGGGACAGGGGACTACAATGAGCAGTTCTTC	CASSPSGTGDYNEQFF
TRBJ2-3	once	TRBV4-1	-	TGCGCCAGCAGCCAAGTGGGAAGGGGGGGGGCAGATACGCAGTATTTT	CASSQVGRGGADTQYF
TRBJ2-7	-	TRBV27	TRBD1	TGTGCCAGCAGTTTACGGGGGCGGACAGGGTTCTACGAGCAGTACTTC	CASSLRGRTGFYEQYF
TRBJ2-6	-	TRBV14	-	TGTGCCAGCAGACCGGACAGCGGTCCCTCTGGGGCCAACGTCCTGACTTTC	CASRPDSGPSGANVLTF
TRBJ1-2	-	TRBV4-3	-	TGCGCCAGCAGCCCCGCAGGGGAGGGGGGCTACACCTTC	CASSPAGEGGYTF
TRBJ2-7	-	TRBV5-6	TRBD1	TGTGCCAGCAGCACGCCGGGACAGGGGTTACGCGAGCAGTACTTC	CASSTPGQGLREQYF
TRBJ2-5	-	TRBV7-3	TRBD1	TGTGCCAGCAGCCCGAATACAGGGGGCGGACAAGAGACCCAGTACTTC	CASSPNTGGGQETQYF
TRBJ2-3	few	TRBV5-1	-	TGCGCCAGCAGGCAGATCGGGTCTAGCACAGATACGCAGTATTTT	CASRQIGSSTDTQYF
TRBJ1-5	-	TRBV6-6	-	TGTGCCAGCAGTTACTCCAACAGGATCGACAATCAGCCCCAGCATTTT	CASSYSNRIDNQPQHF
TRBJ2-2	-	TRBV2	TRBD1	TGTGCCAGTACGGGCCCGGGACAGAACGCCCGACTTGGAGTGCTGTTTTTT	CASTGPGQNARLGVLFF
TRBJ1-4	once	TRBV7-2	TRBD1	TGTGCCAGCAGCTTACTCAGGGGGTATACAACTAATGAAAAACTGTTTTTT	CASSLLRGYTTNEKLFF
TRBJ1-1	few	TRBV19	-	TGTGCCAGTAGAGGTCGCAATGAAGCTTTCTTT	CASRGRNEAFF
TRBJ2-5	-	TRBV7-6	-	TGTGCCAGCAGCTTAGCGCTGGAGACCCAGTACTTC	CASSLALETQYF
TRBJ2-6	once	TRBV19	-	TGTGCCAGTAAGAGGGGCGCTGGCTCTGGGGCCAACGTCCTGACTTTC	CASKRGAGSGANVLTF
TRBJ1-2	-	TRBV6-1	TRBD1	TGTGCCAGCAGTGAAAACAGGGGGTATGGCTACACCTTC	CASSENRGYGYTF
TRBJ2-5	-	TRBV20-1	-	TGCAGTGCTCAGCCCGGGGAGACCCAGTACTTC	CSAQPGETQYF
TRBJ1-3	-	TRBV28	-	TGTGCCAGCACTACCGGGACAACTAGCTCTGGAAACACCATATATTTT	CASTTGTTSSGNTIYF
TRBJ2-1	-	TRBV20-1	-	TGCAGTGCTGGGGACGCAGCCGAGCAGTTCTTC	CSAGDAAEQFF
TRBJ1-1	-	TRBV7-9	TRBD1	TGTGCCAGCAGCTCACAGGGGGTGGGAAACACTGAAGCTTTCTTT	CASSSQGVGNTEAFF
TRBJ1-5	few	TRBV12-5	-	TGTGCTAGTGCCTTGGGGGGTCAGCCCCAGCATTTT	CASALGGQPQHF
TRBJ2-4	-	TRBV2	-	TGTGCCAGCACCATGAGGGGGTACTTGGCAAACATTCAGTACTTC	CASTMRGYLANIQYF
TRBJ2-5	-	TRBV15	-	TGTGCCACCAGCAGAGCCTTTAAGACCCAGTACTTC	CATSRAFKTQYF
TRBJ2-6	-	TRBV12-5	-	TGTGCTAGTGGTTTGGCTTATATCAGCTCTGGGGCCAACGTCCTGACTTTC	CASGLAYISSGANVLTF
TRBJ2-2	-	TRBV9	-	TGTGCCAGCAGTGGGACCACAACACTCAGCGGGGAGCTGTTTTTT	CASSGTTTLSGELFF
TRBJ1-5	-	TRBV5-8	-	TGTGCCAGCAGCTTGAGGGGGGGCTATCAGCCCCAGCATTTT	CASSLRGGYQPQHF
TRBJ1-6	-	TRBV9	TRBD1	TGTGCCAGCAAAGGGGCAGGGGGCTTGAATTCACCCCTCCACTTT	CASKGAGGLNSPLHF
TRBJ1-2	once	TRBV10-3	TRBD1	TGTGCCATCAGTGCCTCGACAGGGAACGACTATGGCTACACCTTC	CAISASTGNDYGYTF